The 25 T cell receptor beta chains in this list originate from one sample, sequenced in a study of CD4 T cells in relation to SARS-CoV-2 and coronaviruses (dated by TCRdb to the early 2020s). The antigens for these receptors are not known. Libraries were prepared through the immunoSEQ multiplex PCR assay. TCRdb took over this immuneACCESS table, retaining in-frame rearrangements with V and J assigned. Such tables are incomplete; in checked studies, under half of the missing clones stem from an unresolved V gene, and the remainder is unexplained. This sample holds about 36,000 clones; over 75% were observed only once. Clones ranked in the top ten supply roughly 20% of the sample. Sequenced material: memory CD4+ T cells from PBMCs, cultured in vitro. The cell subset or site label corresponds to: memory (non-naive) CD4+ T cells. These receptors were obtained from an adult with COVID-19.

The chain is built from TRBV19 and TRBJ2-1, with 8 bases identical to TRBD2. V was pared by 10 bases and J by 1 base, with 15 bases of the junction left unmatched. Germline lookup yields CDR1 LNHDA and CDR2 SQIVND (reference sequence). The CDR3 spans 17 residues. The CDR3, as DNA: TGTGCCACCCAAGCGTGGGGAGAGCGGGAGTCCTACAATGAGCAGTTCTTC. Translated, it gives CATQAWGERESYNEQFF.

This chain links TRBV30 with TRBJ1-6; tentatively, D is TRBD1 (5 bases). Trimming removed 1 base from V and 6 bases from J, with 7 bases in between. This CDR3 region has 13 residues. Germline CDR1 reads GTSNPN; CDR2 reads SVGIG (reference sequence). This CDR3 reads CAWSGQGNSPLHF. CDR3 DNA sequence: TGTGCCTGGAGTGGGCAGGGTAATTCACCCCTCCACTTT. Full variable domain (missing parts from reference TRBV30 and TRBJ1-6): SQTIHQWPATLVQPVGSPLSLECTVEGTSNPNLYWYRQAAGRGLQLLFYSVGIGQISSEVPQNLSASRPQDRQFILSSKKLLLSDSGFYLCAWSGQGNSPLHFGNGTRLTVT.

The CDR3 nucleotides are TGTGCCAGCAGTTTGGGCTTCCAAGGCGGCTACACCTTC. Its translation: CASSLGFQGGYTF. The J gene is TRBJ1-2, the V gene TRBV28; no clear D. The germline V and J ends were trimmed by 3 bases and 8 bases, with 13 bases remaining between them. CDR3 length equals 13 residues. The germline CDR1 and CDR2 sequences are MDHEN and SYDVKM.

The gene calls are TRBV28 and TRBJ2-1; the D is unclear. V gave up 2 bases and J gave up 8 bases, with 4 bases separating them. Germline V CDR1 and CDR2: MDHEN, SYDVKM. The CDR3 is made up of 11 amino acids. CDR3 in DNA: TGTGCCAGCAGTTTACTCGATGAGCAGTTCTTC. It is translated as CASSLLDEQFF.

This clone was counted a few times. The chain has TRBV7-9 and TRBJ1-2; D not resolved. This CDR3 spans 15 amino acids. V gave up 5 bases and J gave up 0 bases, with 13 bases separating them. The germline gives CDR1 SEHNR, CDR2 FQNEAQ (reference sequence). The CDR3 sequence is CASSPWEVPNYGYTF. In DNA, the CDR3 is TGTGCCAGCAGCCCCTGGGAGGTCCCTAACTATGGCTACACCTTC. The whole variable domain, filled in from reference TRBV7-9 and TRBJ1-2, reads DTGVSQNPRHKITKRGQNVTFRCDPISEHNRLYWYRQTLGQGPEFLTYFQNEAQLEKSRLLSDRFSAERPKGSFSTLEIQRTEQGDSAMYLCASSPWEVPNYGYTFGSGTRLTVV.

The chain combines TRBV18 with TRBJ2-1; 7 nucleotides line up with TRBD2. Germline V gene sequence: CDR1 KGHSH, CDR2 LQKENI. The CDR3 loop spans 15 amino acids. V shed 2 bases, J shed 5 bases, and the junction held 6 bases outside the gene matches. As DNA, the CDR3 is TGTGCCAGCTCACCAAGGACTAGTATCCACAATGAGCAGTTCTTC. Translation gives CASSPRTSIHNEQFF. Using reference TRBV18 and TRBJ2-1 for the parts outside the CDR3, the full variable domain is NAGVMQNPRHLVRRRGQEARLRCSPMKGHSHVYWYRQLPEEGLKFMVYLQKENIIDESGMPKERFSAEFPKEGPSILRIQQVVRGDSAAYFCASSPRTSIHNEQFFGPGTRLTVL.

The chain uses TRBV7-3 and TRBJ2-1; no clear D gene. V was pared by 1 base and J by 6 bases, with 7 bases between. The CDR3 is 13 residues long. The germline V gene has CDR1 SGHTA and CDR2 FQGTGA. The CDR3 is CASSLMAVNEQFF. CDR3 sequence (DNA): TGTGCCAGCAGCTTAATGGCGGTCAATGAGCAGTTCTTC.

This clone was observed a few times. The chain employs TRBV2 and TRBJ1-5; tentative D call: TRBD1 (5 bases). The CDR3 is made up of 14 amino acids. V dropped 5 bases and J dropped 4 bases, with 12 bases sitting between them. Germline CDR1 SNHLY, CDR2 FYNNEI. CDR3 sequence (DNA): TGTGCCAGCAGTCAGGACACCCTAAATCAGCCCCAGCATTTT. The encoded protein is CASSQDTLNQPQHF.

V is TRBV10-3 and J is TRBJ2-3, with TRBD2 as a possible D gene (6 bases). This CDR3 spans 13 amino acids. Deletions cut 10 bases from V and 4 bases from J, with 15 bases between. Germline CDR1 and CDR2: ENHRY and SYGVKD. The CDR3 bases are TGTGCCACCAGGGAGGCCACTCCAGATACGCAGTATTTT. Translated, it gives CATREATPDTQYF.

This chain connects TRBV30 to TRBJ2-7; 15 bases align to TRBD2. Looked up from germline, CDR1 is GTSNPN and CDR2 is SVGIG (reference sequence). The J segment lost 2 bases and the V segment lost 3 bases, leaving 5 bases of the junction unmatched. The CDR3 totals 16 residues. For the CDR3, the DNA is TGTGCCTGGAGGGGGACTAGCGGGAGGTGGCCCTACGAGCAGTACTTC. Its protein product is CAWRGTSGRWPYEQYF.

In DNA form, the CDR3 reads TGTGCCAGCAGCTTTCGCCAGGGTGGTACTAACTATGGCTACACCTTC. As protein: CASSFRQGGTNYGYTF. The chain uses TRBV7-9 and TRBJ1-2, with D possibly being TRBD1 (5 bases). V was pared by 3 bases and J by 0 bases, with 14 bases between. CDR1 is SEHNR, CDR2 FQNEAQ, per germline (reference sequence). This CDR3 comprises 16 residues.

This clone has just one count. The rearrangement links TRBV29-1 to TRBJ2-1, with unresolved D. Trimming removed 2 bases at V and 5 bases at J, with 13 bases between. CDR3 length: 14 residues. CDR1 and CDR2 from the germline V gene are SQVTM and ANQGSEA. The chain's CDR3 is CSVEPDLRDNEQFF. In DNA, the CDR3 is TGCAGCGTTGAACCCGATTTACGGGACAATGAGCAGTTCTTC.

The V call is TRBV7-2, the J call TRBJ2-3; D might be TRBD2 (5 bases). Germline CDR1 SGHTA, CDR2 FQGNSA. This CDR3 has 12 amino acids. Deletions cut 4 bases from V and 12 bases from J, with 14 bases between. The CDR3 spells CASSSPDWIQYF. The CDR3 DNA follows: TGTGCCAGCAGCTCCCCGGACTGGATACAGTATTTT. Based on the CDR3 plus reference TRBV7-2 and TRBJ2-3, the full variable domain is GAGVSQSPSNKVTEKGKDVELRCDPISGHTALYWYRQSLGQGLEFLIYFQGNSAPDKSGLPSDRFSAERTGGSVSTLTIQRTQQEDSAVYLCASSSPDWIQYFGPGTRLTVL.

The rearrangement links TRBV19 to TRBJ1-5, with D possibly being TRBD1 (6 bases). The CDR3 has 15 residues. Trimming left V 3 bases short and J 2 bases short, with 11 bases between. The germline CDR1 and CDR2 sequences are LNHDA and SQIVND (reference sequence). CDR3 coding DNA: TGTGCCAGTAGTATCGGGACACTAGGCAATCAGCCCCAGCATTTT. It translates to CASSIGTLGNQPQHF. The full variable domain, with the rest looked up from reference TRBV19 and TRBJ1-5, is DGGITQSPKYLFRKEGQNVTLSCEQNLNHDAMYWYRQDPGQGLRLIYYSQIVNDFQKGDIAEGYSVSREKKESFPLTVTSAQKNPTAFYLCASSIGTLGNQPQHFGDGTRLSIL.

The V gene is TRBV19, the J gene TRBJ1-4; possible D gene TRBD1, 6 bases. This CDR3 is 13 amino acids long. V was trimmed by 3 bases and J by 5 bases, leaving 7 bases between them. The germline V gene has CDR1 LNHDA and CDR2 SQIVND (reference sequence). CDR3 sequence: CASSMGTNEKLFF. The CDR3 coding sequence is TGTGCCAGTAGTATGGGGACAAATGAAAAACTGTTTTTT.

The chain recombines TRBV3-1 (or the pseudogene TRBV3-2) with TRBJ2-3; TRBD2 is a possible D gene (5 bases). Trimming shortened V by 1 base and J by 2 bases, and 13 bases separated the two germline ends. The CDR3 is 16 residues long. The germline V gene has CDR1 LGHDT and CDR2 YNNKEL (reference sequence). CDR3 protein: CASSQGGPKPTDTQYF. The CDR3 region has the DNA TGTGCCAGCAGCCAAGGAGGGCCCAAACCCACAGATACGCAGTATTTT.

This chain uses TRBV25-1 with TRBJ2-2, with no clear D. The V gene lost 5 bases and the J gene lost 0 bases, with 4 bases spanning the gap. CDR1 is MGHDK and CDR2 is SYGVNS in the germline V gene. The CDR3 is 13 residues long. The CDR3 sequence: CASSPANTGELFF. The CDR3 nucleotides read TGTGCCAGCAGTCCAGCGAACACCGGGGAGCTGTTTTTT.

In this sample, this clone turned up a few times. The chain is built from TRBV5-6 and TRBJ1-5; no reliable D call. CDR1 SGHDT and CDR2 YYEEEE come from the germline V gene. The CDR3 is made up of 14 amino acids. Trimming took 2 bases from V and 4 from J, leaving 10 bases between them. The CDR3 sequence is CASSFGRWNQPQHF. The CDR3 coding sequence is TGTGCCAGCAGCTTTGGGAGGTGGAATCAGCCCCAGCATTTT.

V usage is TRBV12-5 and J usage is TRBJ2-1; D remains ambiguous. Germline values: CDR1 LGHNT, CDR2 FRNRAP. The V and J ends lost 2 bases and 8 bases respectively, with 19 bases between them. The CDR3 is 16 residues long. The CDR3 nucleotides read TGTGCTAGTGGTTTGTCCCCCGGACCCTACGCCCATGAGCAGTTCTTC. This encodes CASGLSPGPYAHEQFF.

Worth noting for this clone: A read error may account for a junction end that differs from germline. V usage is TRBV15 and J usage is TRBJ1-3, with unresolved D. Germline CDR1 is LNHNV and CDR2 is YYDKDF (reference sequence). This CDR3 is built from 9 residues. CDR3 in DNA: TGTGCCACCAGCAGAGATCGAGGGTTT. Amino acids: CATSRDRGF.

This rearrangement joins TRBV11-2 to TRBJ2-7; possibly TRBD2 for D (6 bases). Germline-derived CDR1 and CDR2 are SGHAT and FQNNGV. CDR3 size: 16 residues. V lost 3 bases and J lost 4, with 19 bases in between. The CDR3 bases are TGTGCCAGCAGCTTGTTCGGAGAAGGCGGGAATTACGAGCAGTACTTC. Translating gives CASSLFGEGGNYEQYF.

The chain has TRBV29-1 and TRBJ2-3; 8 bases align to TRBD2. This CDR3 region has 14 residues. The germline V gene has CDR1 SQVTM and CDR2 ANQGSEA. V was clipped by 6 bases and J by 2 bases; unmatched bases: 7. The chain's CDR3 is CSVSPGGDTDTQYF. The CDR3 DNA reads as TGCAGCGTCTCTCCGGGGGGGGACACAGATACGCAGTATTTT.

The rearrangement links TRBV7-3 to TRBJ2-5; a weak D match, TRBD2 (5 bases). V dropped 2 bases and J dropped 5 bases, with 9 bases sitting between them. Germline V gene sequence: CDR1 SGHTA, CDR2 FQGTGA. This CDR3 is 13 amino acids long. The CDR3 loop reads CASSLLAGETQYF. The CDR3 region has the DNA TGTGCCAGCAGCTTACTAGCAGGCGAGACCCAGTACTTC. Supplemented by reference TRBV7-3 and TRBJ2-5, the full variable domain reads GAGVSQTPSNKVTEKGKYVELRCDPISGHTALYWYRQSLGQGPEFLIYFQGTGAADDSGLPNDRFFAVRPEGSVSTLKIQRTERGDSAVYLCASSLLAGETQYFGPGTRLLVL.

Only a few counts were recorded for this clone. The chain recombines TRBV5-1 with TRBJ2-3; D is ambiguous. The V end was cut by 0 bases, the J end by 2 bases, with 10 bases between. The CDR3 totals 15 residues. CDR1 is SGHRS and CDR2 is YFSETQ in the germline V gene. The CDR3 sequence: CASSLEGITTDTQYF. The CDR3 nucleotides read TGCGCCAGCAGCTTGGAGGGAATTACCACAGATACGCAGTATTTT.

In this sample, this clone turned up a few times. CDR3 sequence (DNA): TGCGCCAGCAGCCAAGAATTAGGATACGGTAACTATGGCTACACCTTC. Protein sequence: CASSQELGYGNYGYTF. The gene calls are TRBV4-1 and TRBJ1-2; D gene uncertain. The CDR3 contains 16 residues. Germline CDR1 and CDR2: MGHRA and YSYEKL. Trimming pared 0 bases from V and 1 base from J, leaving 12 bases between.